These 26 T cell receptor beta chains share one sample of origin, sequenced in a study of vaccination and CD4 T cells after COVID-19. Treatment here: approximately 9-day PBMC culture with coronavirus spike peptide pools or control peptides (ViraFEST assay). An Oncomine TCR Beta short-read assay was used to sequence the DNA from cultured CD4+ T cells. TCRdb reanalysed the PCR reads using MiXCR and keeps one entry per CDR3 protein. The table lists some 21,000 distinct CDR3 sequences, roughly half of them singletons. Their antigens remain unidentified. Source material: CD4+ T cells from blood, cultured in vitro. These TCRs come from a human donor who had recovered from COVID-19.

V and J are TRBV24-1 and TRBJ1-4; no clear D. The germline V gene encodes CDR1 KGHDR and CDR2 SFDVKD. The CDR3 runs 14 residues. V lost 4 bases and J lost 8, with 13 bases in between. CDR3 sequence reads: CATSDRRVGEKLFF. In nucleotides, the CDR3 is TGTGCCACCAGTGACCGGAGGGTTGGCGAAAAACTGTTTTTT.

By its share, this clonotype is medium-sized. The chain is built from TRBV2 and TRBJ1-1; D is possibly TRBD1 (6 bases). CDR1 SNHLY and CDR2 FYNNEI come from the germline V gene. Trimming took 4 bases from V and 5 from J, leaving 11 bases between them. CDR3 length: 13 amino acids. The CDR3 nucleotides are TGTGCCAGCAGTGGAGGGGGGAGGACTGAAGCTTTCTTT. Residues: CASSGGGRTEAFF.

The chain links TRBV11-2 to TRBJ2-7; D uncertain. CDR3 length: 11 amino acids. V was pared by 1 base and J by 7 bases, with 5 bases between. Germline V gene lookup returns CDR1 SGHAT and CDR2 FQNNGV. CDR3 protein: CASSLVGEQYF. The DNA for the CDR3 is TGTGCCAGCAGCTTAGTGGGGGAGCAGTACTTC.

The chain links TRBV19 to TRBJ1-6; D uncertain. CDR3 length equals 15 residues. Trimming cost V 7 bases and J 4 bases, with 14 bases left between them. Germline loops: CDR1 LNHDA, CDR2 SQIVND (reference sequence). CDR3 amino acids: CASNRGLFYNSPLHF. The CDR3 coding sequence is TGTGCCAGTAACCGGGGATTGTTTTATAATTCACCCCTCCACTTT.

This clonotype was picked up a small number of times. V is TRBV24-1 and J is TRBJ2-7, with 11 nucleotides matching TRBD1. V lost 7 bases and J lost 4; bases outside the gene matches: 5. Germline assignment: CDR1 KGHDR and CDR2 SFDVKD. The CDR3 extends over 14 amino acids. The CDR3 loop is CATSEGQGGYEQYF. The DNA of the CDR3 is TGTGCCACCAGCGAGGGACAGGGGGGTTACGAGCAGTACTTC.

The CDR3 loop is CASSRTPGLRHEQYF. CDR3 sequence (DNA): TGTGCCAGCAGCCGAACTCCGGGACTGAGGCACGAGCAGTACTTC. The V gene is TRBV7-2, the J gene TRBJ2-7; TRBD2 might be the D (6 bases). Between the trimmed V and J ends, which lost 5 bases and 5 bases, there was a span of 19 bases. The CDR3 is made up of 15 amino acids. Germline CDR1 and CDR2: SGHTA and FQGNSA.

This clonotype was counted only a few times. J is TRBJ1-1 and V is TRBV15, with D uncertain. The V gene's germline CDR1 is LNHNV and CDR2 YYDKDF (reference sequence). V was pared by 1 base and J by 6 bases, with 6 bases between. The CDR3 totals 12 residues. DNA of the CDR3: TGTGCCACCAGCAGAGGTCTTTCTGAAGCTTTCTTT. Encoded protein: CATSRGLSEAFF.

V is TRBV20-1 and J is TRBJ2-1; TRBD2 matches 11 bases. Germline loops: CDR1 DFQATT, CDR2 SNEGSKA (reference sequence). V shed 4 bases, J shed 5 bases, and the junction held 10 bases outside the gene matches. This CDR3 region has 16 residues. The CDR3 region has the DNA TGCAGTGCTACGATCGCCTCTAGCGGGGGGCACAATGAGCAGTTCTTC. Translated, it gives CSATIASSGGHNEQFF.

This clonotype was seen a handful of times. J is TRBJ2-7 and V is TRBV2; possible D gene TRBD1, 6 bases. Germline CDR1 and CDR2: SNHLY and FYNNEI. The germline V and J ends were trimmed by 5 bases and 5 bases, with 13 bases remaining between them. There are 13 residues in the CDR3. For the CDR3, the DNA is TGTGCCAGCAGTCTCAACAGGGTTAACGAGCAGTACTTC. Translated, it gives CASSLNRVNEQYF.

The chain links TRBV20-1 to TRBJ1-4; tentative D call: TRBD1 (6 bases). Germline V gives CDR1 DFQATT, CDR2 SNEGSKA (reference sequence). The germline V and J ends were trimmed by 4 bases and 8 bases, with 26 bases remaining between them. CDR3 length: 17 amino acids. CDR3 region: CSATEGGRGWGIEKLFF. CDR3 DNA sequence: TGCAGTGCTACTGAAGGGGGTAGAGGCTGGGGAATCGAAAAACTGTTTTTT.

This clonotype showed up just a few times. The genes are TRBV6-1 and TRBJ1-1; D is perhaps TRBD1 (6 bases). Between the trimmed V and J ends, which lost 7 bases and 11 bases, there was a span of 20 bases. The CDR3 sequence is 13 residues long. The V gene's germline CDR1 is MNHNS and CDR2 SASEGT. The CDR3: CASKEQPSQGAFF. The CDR3 DNA reads TGTGCCAGCAAGGAACAACCCTCTCAGGGGGCTTTCTTT.

The genes are TRBV12-3 or TRBV12-4 and TRBJ1-2; D may be TRBD1 (6 bases). The CDR3 is 14 amino acids. V lost 2 bases to trimming and J lost 2 bases, with 9 bases between them. The CDR3 DNA reads TGTGCCAGCAGTTTAAGGGGGGTGAACTATGGCTACACCTTC. Its translation: CASSLRGVNYGYTF.

This rearrangement joins TRBV5-4 to TRBJ2-3; no clear D gene. Germline values: CDR1 SGHNT, CDR2 YYREEE (reference sequence). V was clipped by 4 bases and J by 4 bases, with 13 bases between them. CDR3 size: 14 residues. The CDR3 reads CASSVDPAADTQYF. The CDR3 nucleotides are TGTGCCAGCAGCGTCGATCCTGCCGCAGATACGCAGTATTTT.

The chain joins TRBV5-1 to TRBJ1-2; TRBD1 aligns across 9 bases. CDR1 and CDR2 (germline): SGHRS, YFSETQ. The CDR3 has 15 amino acids. The ends lost 7 bases at V and 6 bases at J; junction bases unmatched: 13. The CDR3 DNA reads TGCGCCAGCCGGCCCACAACAGGGGGCACCAATGGCTACACCTTC. This translates into CASRPTTGGTNGYTF.

This chain connects TRBV7-3 to TRBJ1-6, with D possibly TRBD1 on 5 matching bases. V gave up 5 bases and J gave up 0 bases, with 14 bases separating them. Germline V gives CDR1 SGHTA, CDR2 FQGTGA. This CDR3 is 17 amino acids long. The CDR3 reads CASSHRGPSSYNSPLHF. Here the CDR3 DNA reads TGTGCCAGCAGCCATAGGGGTCCGAGCTCCTATAATTCACCCCTCCACTTT. Variable domain in full (rest from reference TRBV7-3 and TRBJ1-6): GAGVSQTPSNKVTEKGKYVELRCDPISGHTALYWYRQSLGQGPEFLIYFQGTGAADDSGLPNDRFFAVRPEGSVSTLKIQRTERGDSAVYLCASSHRGPSSYNSPLHFGNGTRLTVT.

This clonotype was counted between two and nine times. The V and J genes are TRBV7-6 and TRBJ1-1; D remains unclear. Germline V gene data show CDR1 as SGHVS and CDR2 as FNYEAQ. Deletions cut 1 base from V and 1 base from J, with 16 bases between. The CDR3 is 17 amino acids. The DNA of the CDR3 is TGTGCCAGCAGCTTAGATGCGGCGTCCATGGGGAACACTGAAGCTTTCTTT. Translating it yields CASSLDAASMGNTEAFF. The complete variable domain, with remaining parts taken from reference TRBV7-6 and TRBJ1-1, reads GAGVSQSPRYKVTKRGQDVALRCDPISGHVSLYWYRQALGQGPEFLTYFNYEAQQDKSGLPNDRFSAERPEGSISTLTIQRTEQRDSAMYRCASSLDAASMGNTEAFFGQGTRLTVV.

The chain is built from TRBV6-1 and TRBJ2-7; no definite D call. Germline loops: CDR1 MNHNS, CDR2 SASEGT. Trimming removed 7 bases from V and 4 bases from J, with 20 bases in between. There are 15 residues in the CDR3. The CDR3 nucleotides read TGTGCCAGCAAGTTGCTTCGTCAGGCCTTTTACGAGCAGTACTTC. It translates to CASKLLRQAFYEQYF.

This clonotype was counted a few times. Here the CDR3 reads CASSAPGLAYYEQYF. CDR3 coding DNA: TGTGCCAGCAGTGCACCGGGACTAGCATATTACGAGCAGTACTTC. The chain is built from TRBV6-2 or TRBV6-3 and TRBJ2-7; 9 bases match TRBD2. This CDR3 has 15 residues. Germline loops: CDR1 MNHEY, CDR2 SVGEGT. Losses at the gene ends were 5 bases for V and 4 bases for J; bases not matched to a gene: 9.

This clonotype was recorded only once. The CDR3 loop is CASKNGDVADTQYF. The CDR3, as DNA: TGTGCCAGCAAAAATGGGGACGTCGCAGATACGCAGTATTTT. The V gene is TRBV21-1, the J gene TRBJ2-3; TRBD1, as called in the table, went unchecked against the DNA. TRBV21-1 is marked as a pseudogene. The CDR3 extends over 14 amino acids.

This sequence joins TRBV7-6 and TRBJ2-5; TRBD1 matches at 8 bases. V lost 0 bases and J lost 5; bases outside the gene matches: 2. Germline assignment: CDR1 SGHVS and CDR2 FNYEAQ. The CDR3 totals 14 residues. The CDR3 protein is CASSLARQGETQYF. The CDR3 nucleotides are TGTGCCAGCAGCTTAGCTCGACAGGGGGAGACCCAGTACTTC. The full variable domain, its missing parts supplied by reference TRBV7-6 and TRBJ2-5, is GAGVSQSPRYKVTKRGQDVALRCDPISGHVSLYWYRQALGQGPEFLTYFNYEAQQDKSGLPNDRFSAERPEGSISTLTIQRTEQRDSAMYRCASSLARQGETQYFGPGTRLLVL.

The rearrangement uses TRBV9 and TRBJ1-5; D is perhaps TRBD1 (5 bases). Between the trimmed V and J ends, which lost 0 bases and 6 bases, there was a span of 13 bases. The germline gives CDR1 SGDLS, CDR2 YYNGEE. This CDR3 spans 15 amino acids. DNA for the CDR3: TGTGCCAGCAGCGTAGGAGGTAACGGGGGTCAGCCCCAGCATTTT. This codes for CASSVGGNGGQPQHF.

The chain joins TRBV9 to TRBJ2-2; D not certain. The CDR3 has 12 amino acids. The V and J ends lost 0 bases and 10 bases respectively, with 7 bases between them. CDR1 and CDR2 (germline): SGDLS, YYNGEE. CDR3 in DNA: TGTGCCAGCAGCGTAGAAACTGAGGAGCTGTTTTTT. Protein product: CASSVETEELFF.

This clonotype was counted a few times. This chain links TRBV7-9 with TRBJ2-1; D gene unclear. V lost 7 bases to trimming and J lost 0 bases, with 16 bases between them. The CDR3 is made up of 16 amino acids. Germline-derived CDR1 and CDR2 are SEHNR and FQNEAQ (reference sequence). DNA for the CDR3: TGTGCCAGCACCTCTATGGGCGCCAGCTCCTACAATGAGCAGTTCTTC. Amino acid sequence: CASTSMGASSYNEQFF.

The chain has TRBV6-1 and TRBJ2-2; no firm D call. V lost 2 bases and J lost 4, with 17 bases in between. The CDR3 length is 17 residues. Germline CDR1 MNHNS, CDR2 SASEGT. The CDR3 bases are TGTGCCAGCAGTGAAACGATGGGAAGGATTAGCACCGGGGAGCTGTTTTTT. Protein sequence: CASSETMGRISTGELFF.

The rearrangement uses TRBV20-1 and TRBJ2-3; 11 bases map to TRBD2. CDR1 DFQATT and CDR2 SNEGSKA come from the germline V gene (reference sequence). The junction had 9 bases not matched to a gene; V was cut back by 3 bases and J by 7 bases. The CDR3 runs 15 residues. The DNA of the CDR3 is TGCAGTGCTAGGCCCACTAGCGGGAGTATGTATACGCAGTATTTT. Translating it yields CSARPTSGSMYTQYF.

The chain employs TRBV12-3 or TRBV12-4 and TRBJ1-1; no clear D gene. The CDR3 contains 14 residues. The V end was cut by 5 bases, the J end by 1 base, with 11 bases between. The CDR3 here is CASSIGNANTEAFF. The CDR3 DNA is TGTGCCAGCAGTATAGGGAATGCGAACACTGAAGCTTTCTTT.